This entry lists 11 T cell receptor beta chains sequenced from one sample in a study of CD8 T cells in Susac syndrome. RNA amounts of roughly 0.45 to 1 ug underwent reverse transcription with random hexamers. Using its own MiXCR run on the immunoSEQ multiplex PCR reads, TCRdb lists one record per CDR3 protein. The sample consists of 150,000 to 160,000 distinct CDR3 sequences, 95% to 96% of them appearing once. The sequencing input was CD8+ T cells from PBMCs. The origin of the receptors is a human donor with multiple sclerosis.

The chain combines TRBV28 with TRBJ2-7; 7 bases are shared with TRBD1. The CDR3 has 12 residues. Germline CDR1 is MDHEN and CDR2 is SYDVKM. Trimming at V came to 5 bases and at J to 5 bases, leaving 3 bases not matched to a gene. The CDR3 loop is CASSDRVNEQYF. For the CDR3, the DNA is TGTGCCAGCAGTGACAGGGTAAACGAGCAGTACTTC.

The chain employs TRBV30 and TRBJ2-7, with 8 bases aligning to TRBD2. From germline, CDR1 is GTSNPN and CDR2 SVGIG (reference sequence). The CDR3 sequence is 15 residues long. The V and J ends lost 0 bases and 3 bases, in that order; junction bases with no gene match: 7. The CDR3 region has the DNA TGTGCCTGGAGTGTAGCGGGGGCTTCAAGCTACGAGCAGTACTTC. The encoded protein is CAWSVAGASSYEQYF.

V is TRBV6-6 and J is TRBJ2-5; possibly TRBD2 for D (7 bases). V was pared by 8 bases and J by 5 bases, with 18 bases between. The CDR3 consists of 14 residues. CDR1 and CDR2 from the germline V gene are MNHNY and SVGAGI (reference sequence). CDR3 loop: CASGARGARETQYF. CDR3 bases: TGTGCCAGCGGCGCACGGGGGGCGCGGGAGACCCAGTACTTC.

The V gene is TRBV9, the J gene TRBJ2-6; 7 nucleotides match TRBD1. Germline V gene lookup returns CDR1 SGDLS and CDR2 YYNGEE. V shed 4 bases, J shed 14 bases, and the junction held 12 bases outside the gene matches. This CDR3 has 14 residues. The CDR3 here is CASSPRNDRDLLTF. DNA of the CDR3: TGTGCCAGCAGCCCTCGAAACGACAGGGATCTCCTGACTTTC.

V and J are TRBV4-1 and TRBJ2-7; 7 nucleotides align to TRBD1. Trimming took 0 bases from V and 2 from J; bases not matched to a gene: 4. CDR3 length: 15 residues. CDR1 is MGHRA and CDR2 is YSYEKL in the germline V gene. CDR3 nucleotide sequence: TGCGCCAGCAGCCAAGAAGACAGGGCAACCTACGAGCAGTACTTC. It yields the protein CASSQEDRATYEQYF.

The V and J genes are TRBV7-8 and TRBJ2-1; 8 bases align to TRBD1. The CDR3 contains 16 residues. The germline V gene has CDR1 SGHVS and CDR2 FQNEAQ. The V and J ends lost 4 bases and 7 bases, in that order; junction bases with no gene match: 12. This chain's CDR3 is CASSSGQGRGMNEQFF. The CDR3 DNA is TGTGCCAGCAGCTCCGGACAGGGTAGGGGGATGAATGAGCAGTTCTTC. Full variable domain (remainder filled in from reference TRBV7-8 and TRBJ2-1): GAGVSQSPRYKVAKRGQDVALRCDPISGHVSLFWYQQALGQGPEFLTYFQNEAQLDKSGLPSDRFFAERPEGSVSTLKIQRTQQEDSAVYLCASSSGQGRGMNEQFFGPGTRLTVL.

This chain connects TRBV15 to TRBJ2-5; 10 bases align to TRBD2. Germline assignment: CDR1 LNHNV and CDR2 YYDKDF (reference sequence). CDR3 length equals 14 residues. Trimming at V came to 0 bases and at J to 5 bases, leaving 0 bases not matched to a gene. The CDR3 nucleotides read TGTGCCACCAGCAGAGAGGGACTAGCGGAGACCCAGTACTTC. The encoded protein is CATSREGLAETQYF. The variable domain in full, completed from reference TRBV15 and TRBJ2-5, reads DAMVIQNPRYQVTQFGKPVTLSCSQTLNHNVMYWYQQKSSQAPKLLFHYYDKDFNNEADTPDNFQSRRPNTSFCFLDIRSPGLGDTAMYLCATSREGLAETQYFGPGTRLLVL.

DNA for the CDR3: TGTGCCACCAGCAGAGGTGGCCAGAGAAGCAATGAGCAGTTCTTC. It translates to CATSRGGQRSNEQFF. The chain is built from TRBV15 and TRBJ2-1; D gene uncertain. CDR1 and CDR2 (germline): LNHNV, YYDKDF (reference sequence). The V end was cut by 1 base, the J end by 6 bases, with 13 bases between. The CDR3 has 15 residues. Looking up the rest from reference TRBV15 and TRBJ2-1 gives the full variable domain: DAMVIQNPRYQVTQFGKPVTLSCSQTLNHNVMYWYQQKSSQAPKLLFHYYDKDFNNEADTPDNFQSRRPNTSFCFLDIRSPGLGDTAMYLCATSRGGQRSNEQFFGPGTRLTVL.

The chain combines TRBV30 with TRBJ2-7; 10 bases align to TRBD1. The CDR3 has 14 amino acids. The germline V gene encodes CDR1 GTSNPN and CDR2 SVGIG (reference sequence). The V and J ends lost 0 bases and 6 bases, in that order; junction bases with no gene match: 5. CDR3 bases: TGTGCCTGGAGTGTATCGGGACAGGGGTTCGAGCAGTACTTC. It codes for CAWSVSGQGFEQYF.

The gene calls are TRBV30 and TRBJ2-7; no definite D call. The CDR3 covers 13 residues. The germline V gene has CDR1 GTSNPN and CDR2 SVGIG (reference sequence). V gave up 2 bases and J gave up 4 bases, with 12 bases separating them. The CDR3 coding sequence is TGTGCCTGGAGTCCCCCCGGTGAGTACGAGCAGTACTTC. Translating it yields CAWSPPGEYEQYF.

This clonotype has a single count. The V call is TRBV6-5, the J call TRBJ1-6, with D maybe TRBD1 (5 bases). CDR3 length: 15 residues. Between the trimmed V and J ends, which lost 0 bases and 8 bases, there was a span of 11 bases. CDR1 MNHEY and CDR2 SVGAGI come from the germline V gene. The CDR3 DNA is TGTGCCAGCAGTTACTCCGACAGAGATGATTCACCCCTCCACTTT. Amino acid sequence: CASSYSDRDDSPLHF.